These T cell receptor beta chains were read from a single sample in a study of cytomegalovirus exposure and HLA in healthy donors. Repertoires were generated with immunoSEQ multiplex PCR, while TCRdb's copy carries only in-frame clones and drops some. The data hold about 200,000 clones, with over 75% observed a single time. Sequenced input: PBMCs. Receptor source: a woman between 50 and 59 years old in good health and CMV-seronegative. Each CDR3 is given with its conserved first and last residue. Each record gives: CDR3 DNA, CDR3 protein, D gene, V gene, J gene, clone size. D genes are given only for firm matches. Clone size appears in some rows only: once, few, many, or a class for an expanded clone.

CDR3 DNA: TGCGCCAGCAGCCTGGCTCCTAGCGGGAGTAGCACAGATACGCAGTATTTT
CDR3 protein: CASSLAPSGSSTDTQYF
D gene: TRBD2
V gene: TRBV5-1
J gene: TRBJ2-3
clone size: NA

CDR3 DNA: TGCGCCAGCAGCTTAGGACAGGGGAGAGCTAACTATGGCTACACCTTC
CDR3 protein: CASSLGQGRANYGYTF
D gene: TRBD1
V gene: TRBV5-1
J gene: TRBJ1-2
clone size: once

CDR3 DNA: TGTGCCAGCAGTTTGCGGGGTGAAAACACTGAAGCTTTCTTT
CDR3 protein: CASSLRGENTEAFF
D gene: NA
V gene: TRBV27
J gene: TRBJ1-1
clone size: NA

CDR3 DNA: TGCAGTGCCCCTAGGGAGGTTACGCAGTATTTT
CDR3 protein: CSAPREVTQYF
D gene: NA
V gene: TRBV20-1
J gene: TRBJ2-3
clone size: once

CDR3 DNA: TGTGCCAGCAGTGCCCAGTACAGGGGGGTAACTGAAGCTTTCTTT
CDR3 protein: CASSAQYRGVTEAFF
D gene: TRBD1
V gene: TRBV2
J gene: TRBJ1-1
clone size: NA

CDR3 DNA: TGTGCCAGCAGTACTAGCGGGTATAATGAGCAGTTCTTC
CDR3 protein: CASSTSGYNEQFF
D gene: TRBD2
V gene: TRBV28
J gene: TRBJ2-1
clone size: NA

CDR3 DNA: TGCGCCAGCAGATTGACTAGCGGGACCAGGGGGGAGACCCAGTACTTC
CDR3 protein: CASRLTSGTRGETQYF
D gene: TRBD2
V gene: TRBV5-1
J gene: TRBJ2-5
clone size: NA

CDR3 DNA: TGTGCCAGCAGCTTAGACAGGGGGCGCGGTGAAAAACTGTTTTTT
CDR3 protein: CASSLDRGRGEKLFF
D gene: TRBD1
V gene: TRBV5-6
J gene: TRBJ1-4
clone size: NA

CDR3 DNA: TGCGCCAGCGCAAGGACAAAACCCCAAGAGACCCAGTACTTC
CDR3 protein: CASARTKPQETQYF
D gene: NA
V gene: TRBV5-1
J gene: TRBJ2-5
clone size: NA

CDR3 DNA: TGCGCCAGCAGCTTAACAGGGGTAGGCAATCAGCCCCAGCATTTT
CDR3 protein: CASSLTGVGNQPQHF
D gene: TRBD1
V gene: TRBV5-1
J gene: TRBJ1-5
clone size: NA

CDR3 DNA: TGCGCCAGCAGCTTAGTACAGGGGGAACTTACAGATACGCAGTATTTT
CDR3 protein: CASSLVQGELTDTQYF
D gene: TRBD1
V gene: TRBV5-1
J gene: TRBJ2-3
clone size: NA

CDR3 DNA: TGTGCCAGCAGCGCGGGACTAGCGGGGTACAATGAGCAGTTCTTC
CDR3 protein: CASSAGLAGYNEQFF
D gene: TRBD2
V gene: TRBV9
J gene: TRBJ2-1
clone size: once

CDR3 DNA: TGTGCCAGCAGTTCCGGACTATTCACAGATACGCAGTATTTT
CDR3 protein: CASSSGLFTDTQYF
D gene: NA
V gene: TRBV27
J gene: TRBJ2-3
clone size: NA

CDR3 DNA: TGCGCCAGCAGCTTGCTAGCAGGGGCAGCAGATACGCAGTATTTT
CDR3 protein: CASSLLAGAADTQYF
D gene: NA
V gene: TRBV5-1
J gene: TRBJ2-3
clone size: NA

CDR3 DNA: TGTGCCAGCAGCGTCGGGACAGGGGGCGCGAGAGAAGATGAGCAGTTCTTC
CDR3 protein: CASSVGTGGAREDEQFF
D gene: TRBD1
V gene: TRBV9
J gene: TRBJ2-1
clone size: NA

CDR3 DNA: TGTGCCTGGACCTCCGGGACAGGTAATCAGCCCCAGCATTTT
CDR3 protein: CAWTSGTGNQPQHF
D gene: TRBD1
V gene: TRBV30
J gene: TRBJ1-5
clone size: once

CDR3 DNA: TGTGCCAGTAGTATAGGCAAAACAGGGTACGGGTCCTACGAGCAGTACTTC
CDR3 protein: CASSIGKTGYGSYEQYF
D gene: NA
V gene: TRBV19
J gene: TRBJ2-7
clone size: few

CDR3 DNA: TGTGCCAGCAGCTCGGGACAGGGTTATACTGGCTACACCTTC
CDR3 protein: CASSSGQGYTGYTF
D gene: TRBD1
V gene: TRBV5-5
J gene: TRBJ1-2
clone size: NA

CDR3 DNA: TGCGCCACCGGGCCTAGCCCCTACGAGCAGTACTTC
CDR3 protein: CATGPSPYEQYF
D gene: NA
V gene: TRBV10-2
J gene: TRBJ2-7
clone size: NA

CDR3 DNA: TGTGCCAGCAGCTTGGCGGGACAGGGCGACTATGGCTACACCTTC
CDR3 protein: CASSLAGQGDYGYTF
D gene: TRBD1
V gene: TRBV5-6
J gene: TRBJ1-2
clone size: NA

CDR3 DNA: TGTGCCAGCAGCCTGACTACGGGACTAGGGGGCCATGAGCAGTTCTTC
CDR3 protein: CASSLTTGLGGHEQFF
D gene: NA
V gene: TRBV14
J gene: TRBJ2-1
clone size: once

CDR3 DNA: TGTGCCAGCTCCCTCGGACTAGCGGGAGGGAACTCCTACGAGCAGTACTTC
CDR3 protein: CASSLGLAGGNSYEQYF
D gene: TRBD2
V gene: TRBV18
J gene: TRBJ2-7
clone size: NA

CDR3 DNA: TGTGCCAGCAGTGAAGCGTACACAGCGCAGTACTTC
CDR3 protein: CASSEAYTAQYF
D gene: NA
V gene: TRBV6-1
J gene: TRBJ2-7
clone size: NA

CDR3 DNA: TGCGCCAGCAGCCAAGGCAGGGGTTACTCTGGAAACACCATATATTTT
CDR3 protein: CASSQGRGYSGNTIYF
D gene: NA
V gene: TRBV4-1
J gene: TRBJ1-3
clone size: NA

CDR3 DNA: TGTGCCAGTAGTAGGGACAGGCGGAACACTGAAGCTTTCTTT
CDR3 protein: CASSRDRRNTEAFF
D gene: TRBD1
V gene: TRBV19
J gene: TRBJ1-1
clone size: once

CDR3 DNA: TGTGCCAGCAGCCAAAACAACAGGGTTCTCGAGACCCAGTACTTC
CDR3 protein: CASSQNNRVLETQYF
D gene: NA
V gene: TRBV27
J gene: TRBJ2-5
clone size: NA

CDR3 DNA: TGTGCCAGTCGGGGACACGGCGGAAAGGCCGGGGAGCTGTTTTTT
CDR3 protein: CASRGHGGKAGELFF
D gene: NA
V gene: TRBV5-8
J gene: TRBJ2-2
clone size: NA

CDR3 DNA: TGTGCCAGTGAAATCAGCGGGAGCATTTATAGCACAGATACGCAGTATTTT
CDR3 protein: CASEISGSIYSTDTQYF
D gene: TRBD2
V gene: TRBV2
J gene: TRBJ2-3
clone size: once